This T cell receptor (beta chain) was sequenced during a study of blood T cell repertoires in COVID-19 (dated by TCRdb to 2020 to 2021). Study-wide context: Collaborator samples came from the United States, Italy and Spain and covered acute and convalescent phases of COVID-19. The material from the prospective study consisted of cDNA or gDNA derived from T cells, B-cell-depleted T cells, or PBMCs. Subjects who had been exposed to COVID-19, were actively infected with it, or had recovered from it provided the deeply sampled blood TCRbeta repertoires that made up the dataset. The repertoires were made available in a free public database intended to serve as a resource for research on the immune response to SARS-CoV-2. The samples were drawn from the first 160 participants of the ongoing ImmuneRACE study and from 950 to 1,500 subjects provided by 6 global collaborators. A de-identified subject ID, COVID-19 status, age in years and sex were almost always included in the sample metadata. Where available, HLA class I and class II types were taken from metadata supplied by the sample provider and were not determined by assay-based typing. What the study reported, not specific to this receptor: The quantity of clinical and demographic metadata differed by source and by participant and was supplied without curation.

Whole blood was collected in K2EDTA tubes by collaborating institutions according to the institutions' own protocols. Collaborator samples were shipped for TCRbeta analysis as frozen whole blood, isolated PBMCs, or DNA extracted from either sample type. The cysteine opens and the phenylalanine closes a CDR3 of 14 amino acids. This entry keeps only the CDR3 DNA: 42 bases, framed from base 1. CDR1 and CDR2 are read off the germline V gene (reference sequence) as PRHDT and FYEKMQ. Comment on this clone: This receptor's antigen is unknown. The junction departs from germline at one end; a sequencing error may be responsible.

TCRbeta CDR3 regions were amplified from genomic DNA using the immunoSEQ Assay, a bias-controlled multiplex PCR. Turning to the authors' computational methods: The number of nucleated cells in each sample was estimated from the amplification of reference gene primers within the assay. To quantify the absolute abundance of each unique TCRbeta CDR3 rearrangement, sequence reads were collapsed and filtered. For each sample, productive Simpson clonality was calculated by taking the square root of Simpson's diversity index across productive rearrangements. The table was pulled from immuneACCESS by TCRdb, which kept in-frame rearrangements only. Such tables lose some clones; where checked, under half of the loss comes from unresolved V genes, and the rest has no known cause. The V and J calls and the clone size are those of that table, but D and trimming were determined from the DNA. This sample holds roughly 120,000 clones; roughly 87% were observed only once. The ten largest account for 7% to 9% of the sample.

This sequence was found in a human donor in a cohort sampled during active COVID-19. The sample comprised peripheral blood. In this chain, TRBV13 is recombined with TRBJ2-7; the D gene is not confidently resolved. The CDR3 loop reads CASSPPSRSSEQYF. The DNA sequence is given as TGTGCCAGCAGCCCTCCGAGCCGCTCCTCCGAGCAGTACTTC.